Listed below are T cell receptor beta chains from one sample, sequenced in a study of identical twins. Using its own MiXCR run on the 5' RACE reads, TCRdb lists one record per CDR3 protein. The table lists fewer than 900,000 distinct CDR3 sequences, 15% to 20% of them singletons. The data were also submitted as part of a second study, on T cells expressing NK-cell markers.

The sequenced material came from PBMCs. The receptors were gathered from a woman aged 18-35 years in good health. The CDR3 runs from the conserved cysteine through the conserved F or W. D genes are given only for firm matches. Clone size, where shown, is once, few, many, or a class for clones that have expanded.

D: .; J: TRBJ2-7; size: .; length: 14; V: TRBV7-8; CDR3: CASSFGSSTYEQYF; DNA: TGTGCCAGCAGCTTCGGCTCCTCAACGTACGAGCAGTACTTC
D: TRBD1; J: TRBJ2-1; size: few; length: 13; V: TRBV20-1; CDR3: CSARDRWDNEQFF; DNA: TGCAGTGCGAGGGACAGGTGGGACAATGAGCAGTTCTTC
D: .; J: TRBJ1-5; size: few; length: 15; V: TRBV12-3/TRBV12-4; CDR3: CASSQRDGSRQPQHF; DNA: TGTGCCAGCAGTCAAAGGGACGGTTCTAGACAGCCCCAGCATTTT
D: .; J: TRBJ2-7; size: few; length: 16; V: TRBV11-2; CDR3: CASSLDRTAARDEQYF; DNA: TGTGCCAGCAGCTTAGATAGGACGGCCGCCAGGGACGAGCAGTACTTC
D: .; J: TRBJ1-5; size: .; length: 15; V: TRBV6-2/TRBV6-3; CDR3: CASSLRAGAGQPQHF; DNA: TGTGCCAGCAGTTTAAGGGCAGGGGCGGGACAGCCCCAGCATTTT
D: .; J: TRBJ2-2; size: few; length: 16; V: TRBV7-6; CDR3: CASSLTTSSGPGELFF; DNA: TGTGCCAGCAGCTTAACAACGAGCTCGGGACCCGGGGAGCTGTTTTTT
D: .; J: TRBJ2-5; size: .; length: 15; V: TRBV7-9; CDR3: CASSQTGRYQETQYF; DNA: TGTGCCAGCAGCCAAACAGGGAGGTACCAAGAGACCCAGTACTTC
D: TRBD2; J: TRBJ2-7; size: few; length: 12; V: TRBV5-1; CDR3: CASGLGPYEQYF; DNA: TGCGCCAGTGGACTAGGACCCTACGAGCAGTACTTC
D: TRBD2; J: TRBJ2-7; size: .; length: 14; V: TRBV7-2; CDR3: CASSGASGLYEQYF; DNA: TGTGCCAGCAGCGGGGCTAGCGGCCTCTACGAGCAGTACTTC
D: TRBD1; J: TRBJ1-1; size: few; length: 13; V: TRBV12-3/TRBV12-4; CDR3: CASRPQGWTEAFF; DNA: TGTGCCAGCAGACCACAGGGGTGGACTGAAGCTTTCTTT
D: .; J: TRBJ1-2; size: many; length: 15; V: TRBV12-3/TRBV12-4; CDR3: CASSLVGTQGYGYTF; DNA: TGTGCCAGCAGTTTGGTGGGAACGCAGGGATATGGCTACACCTTC
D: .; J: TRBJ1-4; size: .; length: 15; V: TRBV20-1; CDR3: CSARDYGGRGEKLFF; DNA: TGCAGTGCTAGAGATTATGGGGGGCGCGGGGAAAAACTGTTTTTT
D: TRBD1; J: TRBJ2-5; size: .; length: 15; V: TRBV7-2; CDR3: CASSLLGTGRETQYF; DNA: TGTGCCAGCAGCTTACTCGGGACAGGGAGGGAGACCCAGTACTTC
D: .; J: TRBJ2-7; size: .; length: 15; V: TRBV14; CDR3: CASSQVGGSPYEQYF; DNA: TGTGCCAGCAGCCAAGTAGGCGGGTCCCCCTACGAGCAGTACTTC
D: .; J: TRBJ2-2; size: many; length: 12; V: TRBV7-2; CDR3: CASSLDRRELFF; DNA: TGTGCCAGCAGCTTAGATCGGAGGGAGCTGTTTTTT
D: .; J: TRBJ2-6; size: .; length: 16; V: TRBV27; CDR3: CATQGRRSSGANVLTF; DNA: TGTGCCACCCAAGGACGGCGTTCCTCTGGGGCCAACGTCCTGACTTTC
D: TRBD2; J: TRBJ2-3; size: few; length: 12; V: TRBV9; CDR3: CASGRATDTQYF; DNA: TGTGCCAGCGGGAGGGCCACAGATACGCAGTATTTT
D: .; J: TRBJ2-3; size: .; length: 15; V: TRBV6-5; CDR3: CASSSYRSSTDTQYF; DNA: TGTGCCAGCAGTTCGTACAGGTCTAGCACAGATACGCAGTATTTT
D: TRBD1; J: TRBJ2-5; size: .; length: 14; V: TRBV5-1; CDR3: CASGQGQGMETQYF; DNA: TGCGCCAGCGGACAGGGACAGGGGATGGAGACCCAGTACTTC
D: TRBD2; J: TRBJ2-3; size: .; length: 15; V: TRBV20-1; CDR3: CSARATGGPWDTQYF; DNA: TGCAGTGCTAGAGCTACGGGAGGCCCTTGGGATACGCAGTATTTT
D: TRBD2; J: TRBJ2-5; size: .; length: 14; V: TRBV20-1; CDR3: CSARKLADQETQYF; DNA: TGCAGTGCTAGGAAACTAGCGGACCAAGAGACCCAGTACTTC
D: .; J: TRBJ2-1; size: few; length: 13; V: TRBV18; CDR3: CASSASLNNEQFF; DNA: TGTGCCAGCTCAGCGTCCTTAAACAATGAGCAGTTCTTC
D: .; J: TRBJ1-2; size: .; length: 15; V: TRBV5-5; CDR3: CASSLDATAGYGYTF; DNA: TGTGCCAGCAGCTTGGATGCGACGGCCGGATATGGCTACACCTTC
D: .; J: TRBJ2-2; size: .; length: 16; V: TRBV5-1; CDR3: CASSLEAGQETGELFF; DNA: TGCGCCAGCAGCTTGGAAGCAGGGCAAGAGACCGGGGAGCTGTTTTTT
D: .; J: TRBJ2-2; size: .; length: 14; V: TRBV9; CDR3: CASRTVSGDGELFF; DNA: TGTGCTAGCCGAACAGTCTCCGGAGACGGGGAGCTGTTTTTT
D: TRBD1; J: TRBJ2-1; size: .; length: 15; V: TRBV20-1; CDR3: CSARDPQGARGSAFF; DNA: TGCAGTGCTAGAGATCCACAGGGGGCGAGGGGCAGCGCGTTCTTC
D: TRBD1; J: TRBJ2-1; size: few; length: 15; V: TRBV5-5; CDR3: CASSLSGQGPNEQFF; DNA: TGTGCCAGCAGCCTCAGCGGACAGGGGCCCAATGAGCAGTTCTTC
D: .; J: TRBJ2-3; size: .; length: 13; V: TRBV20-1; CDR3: CSAREDNTDTQYF; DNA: TGCAGTGCTAGAGAGGACAACACAGATACGCAGTATTTT
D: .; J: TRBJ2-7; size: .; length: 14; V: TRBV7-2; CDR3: CASSPTWSFYEQYF; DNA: TGTGCCAGCAGCCCAACTTGGAGCTTCTACGAGCAGTACTTC
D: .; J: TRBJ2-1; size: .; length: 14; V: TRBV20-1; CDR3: CSAFTSFSGNEQFF; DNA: TGCAGTGCTTTTACATCTTTCTCGGGCAATGAGCAGTTCTTC
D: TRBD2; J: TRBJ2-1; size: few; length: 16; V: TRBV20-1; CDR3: CSSTVSSGSSYNEQFF; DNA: TGCAGTTCTACGGTGTCTAGCGGGAGCTCCTACAATGAGCAGTTCTTC
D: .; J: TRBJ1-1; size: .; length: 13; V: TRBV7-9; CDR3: CASSLGESTEAFF; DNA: TGTGCCAGCAGCTTAGGAGAGAGCACTGAAGCTTTCTTT
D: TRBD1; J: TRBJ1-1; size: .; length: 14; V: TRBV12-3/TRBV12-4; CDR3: CASSPRDRNTEAFF; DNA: TGTGCCAGCAGTCCTCGGGACAGGAACACTGAAGCTTTCTTT
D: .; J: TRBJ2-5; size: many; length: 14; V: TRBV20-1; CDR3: CSARWWADQETQYF; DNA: TGCAGTGCTAGATGGTGGGCGGACCAAGAGACCCAGTACTTC
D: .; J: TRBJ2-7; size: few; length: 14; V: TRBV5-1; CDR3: CASGEQGRSYEQYF; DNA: TGCGCCAGCGGGGAGCAGGGGCGATCCTACGAGCAGTACTTC
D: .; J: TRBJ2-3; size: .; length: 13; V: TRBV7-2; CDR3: CASSFSATDTQYF; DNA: TGTGCCAGCAGCTTTAGCGCCACAGATACGCAGTATTTT
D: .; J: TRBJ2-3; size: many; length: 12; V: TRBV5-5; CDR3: CASSLLSDTQYF; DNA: TGTGCCAGCAGCTTGTTATCAGATACGCAGTATTTT
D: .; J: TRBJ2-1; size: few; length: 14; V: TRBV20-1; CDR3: CSAEARDVFNEQFF; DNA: TGCAGTGCGGAGGCCAGGGATGTTTTCAATGAGCAGTTCTTC
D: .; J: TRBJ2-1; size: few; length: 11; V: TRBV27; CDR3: CASTQYHEQFF; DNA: TGTGCCAGCACCCAATACCATGAGCAGTTCTTC
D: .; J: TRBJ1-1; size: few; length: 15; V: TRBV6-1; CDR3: CASSRLGGLNTEAFF; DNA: TGTGCCAGCAGTCGGTTGGGGGGCCTGAACACTGAAGCTTTCTTT
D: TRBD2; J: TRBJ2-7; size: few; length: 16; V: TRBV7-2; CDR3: CASSLDGRTSGYEQYF; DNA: TGTGCCAGCAGCTTAGACGGAAGGACTAGCGGCTACGAGCAGTACTTC
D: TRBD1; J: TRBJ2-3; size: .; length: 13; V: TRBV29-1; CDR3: CSVSGTAGDTQYF; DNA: TGCAGCGTGTCCGGGACAGCCGGAGATACGCAGTATTTT
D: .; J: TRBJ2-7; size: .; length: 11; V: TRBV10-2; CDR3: CASMEYYEQYF; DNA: TGCGCCAGCATGGAATACTACGAGCAGTACTTC
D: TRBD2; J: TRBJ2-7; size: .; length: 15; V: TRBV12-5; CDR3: CASGPGTSGTYEQYF; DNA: TGTGCTAGTGGGCCCGGGACTAGCGGTACCTACGAGCAGTACTTC
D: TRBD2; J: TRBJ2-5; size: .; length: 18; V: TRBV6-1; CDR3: CASSPGLAGTRAGETQYF; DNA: TGTGCCAGCAGTCCCGGACTAGCGGGGACTCGGGCTGGTGAGACCCAGTACTTC
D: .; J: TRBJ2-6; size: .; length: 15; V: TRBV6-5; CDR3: CASSYSRSGANVLTF; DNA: TGTGCCAGCAGTTATAGTCGCTCTGGGGCCAACGTCCTGACTTTC
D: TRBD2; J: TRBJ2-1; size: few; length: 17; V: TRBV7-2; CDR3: CASSHRTSGKGYNEQFF; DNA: TGTGCCAGCAGCCACCGGACTAGCGGGAAAGGCTACAATGAGCAGTTCTTC
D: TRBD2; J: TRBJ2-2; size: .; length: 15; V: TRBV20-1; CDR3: CSARTSGGFTGELFF; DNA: TGCAGTGCTAGGACTAGCGGGGGGTTCACCGGGGAGCTGTTTTTT
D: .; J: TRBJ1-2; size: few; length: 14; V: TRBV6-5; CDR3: CASSYSRGDYGYTF; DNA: TGTGCCAGCAGTTACTCGAGAGGGGACTATGGCTACACCTTC
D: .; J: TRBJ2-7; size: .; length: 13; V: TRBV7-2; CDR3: CFRPERVSYEQYF; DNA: TGTTTTCGCCCCGAAAGGGTTTCCTACGAGCAGTACTTC
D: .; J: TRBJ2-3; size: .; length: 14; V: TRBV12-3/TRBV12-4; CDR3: CASSRTEGTDTQYF; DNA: TGTGCCAGCAGTCGTACGGAAGGCACAGATACGCAGTATTTT
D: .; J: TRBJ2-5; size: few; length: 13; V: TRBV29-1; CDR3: CSVDQARAETQYF; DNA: TGCAGCGTTGACCAGGCTCGGGCTGAGACCCAGTACTTC
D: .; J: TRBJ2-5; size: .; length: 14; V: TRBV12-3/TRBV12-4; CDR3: CASSRRGVGGTQYF; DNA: TGTGCCAGCAGCCGGAGGGGGGTGGGTGGGACCCAGTACTTC